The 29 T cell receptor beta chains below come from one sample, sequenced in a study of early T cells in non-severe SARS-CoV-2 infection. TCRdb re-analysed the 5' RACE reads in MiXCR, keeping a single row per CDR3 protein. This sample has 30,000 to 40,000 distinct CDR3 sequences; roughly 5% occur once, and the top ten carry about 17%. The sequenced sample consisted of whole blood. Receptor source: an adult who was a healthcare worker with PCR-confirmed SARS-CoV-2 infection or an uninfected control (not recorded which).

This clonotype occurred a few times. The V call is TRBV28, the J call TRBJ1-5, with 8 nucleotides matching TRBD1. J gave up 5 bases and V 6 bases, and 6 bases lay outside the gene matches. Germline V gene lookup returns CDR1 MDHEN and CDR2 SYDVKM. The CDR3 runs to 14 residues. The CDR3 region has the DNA TGTGCCAGCAGCCTAGGACAGGGTCATCAGCCCCAGCATTTT. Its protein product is CASSLGQGHQPQHF.

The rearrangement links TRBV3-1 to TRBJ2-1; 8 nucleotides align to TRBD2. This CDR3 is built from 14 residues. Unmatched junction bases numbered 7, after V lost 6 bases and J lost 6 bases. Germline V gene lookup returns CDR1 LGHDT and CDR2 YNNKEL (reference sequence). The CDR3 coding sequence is TGTGCCAGCAGGCAGACCGGGACTAGCAATGAGCAGTTCTTC. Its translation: CASRQTGTSNEQFF.

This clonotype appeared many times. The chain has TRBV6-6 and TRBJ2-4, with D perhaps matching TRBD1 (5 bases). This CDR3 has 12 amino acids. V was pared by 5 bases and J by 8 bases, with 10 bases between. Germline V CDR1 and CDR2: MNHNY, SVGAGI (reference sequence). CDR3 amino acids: CASSLLRDIQYF. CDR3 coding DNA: TGTGCCAGCAGTCTCCTCAGGGACATTCAGTACTTC.

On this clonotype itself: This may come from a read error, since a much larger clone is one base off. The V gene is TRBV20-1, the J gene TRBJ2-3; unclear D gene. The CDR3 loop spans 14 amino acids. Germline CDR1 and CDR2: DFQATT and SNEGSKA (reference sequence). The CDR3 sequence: CNARNVWGTDTQYF. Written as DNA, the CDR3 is TGCAATGCTAGAAATGTTTGGGGCACAGATACGCAGTATTTT.

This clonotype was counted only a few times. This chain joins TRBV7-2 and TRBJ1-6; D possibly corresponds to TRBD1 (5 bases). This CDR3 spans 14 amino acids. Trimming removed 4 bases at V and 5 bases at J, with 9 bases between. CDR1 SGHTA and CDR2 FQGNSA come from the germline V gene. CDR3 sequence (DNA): TGTGCCAGCAGCTCCGGACAAAATAATTCACCCCTCCACTTT. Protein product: CASSSGQNNSPLHF.

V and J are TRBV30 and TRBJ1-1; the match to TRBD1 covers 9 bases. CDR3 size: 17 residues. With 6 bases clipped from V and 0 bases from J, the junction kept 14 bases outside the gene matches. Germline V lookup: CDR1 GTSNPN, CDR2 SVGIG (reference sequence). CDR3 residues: CACDLGQGFRVNTEAFF. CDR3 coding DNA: TGTGCCTGCGACCTGGGACAGGGATTCCGGGTGAACACTGAAGCTTTCTTT.

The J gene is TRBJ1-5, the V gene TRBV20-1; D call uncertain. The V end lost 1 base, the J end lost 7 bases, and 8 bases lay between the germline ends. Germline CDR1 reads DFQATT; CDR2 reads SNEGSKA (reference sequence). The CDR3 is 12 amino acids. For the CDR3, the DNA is TGCAGTGCTAGAGGGCCGGGGCAGCCCCAGCATTTT. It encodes CSARGPGQPQHF.

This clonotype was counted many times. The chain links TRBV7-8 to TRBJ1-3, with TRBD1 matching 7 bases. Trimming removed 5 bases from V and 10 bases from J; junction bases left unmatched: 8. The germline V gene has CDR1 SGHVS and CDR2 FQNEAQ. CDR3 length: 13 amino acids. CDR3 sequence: CASSPLTGPTIYF. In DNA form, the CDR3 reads TGTGCCAGCAGCCCCCTGACAGGGCCAACCATATATTTT.

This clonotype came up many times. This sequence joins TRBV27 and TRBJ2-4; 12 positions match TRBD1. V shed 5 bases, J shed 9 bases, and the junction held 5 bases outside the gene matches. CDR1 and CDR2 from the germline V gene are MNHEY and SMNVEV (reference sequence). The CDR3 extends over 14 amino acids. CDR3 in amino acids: CASSRDRGPTIQYF. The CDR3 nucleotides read TGTGCCAGCAGTAGGGACAGGGGGCCAACCATTCAGTACTTC.

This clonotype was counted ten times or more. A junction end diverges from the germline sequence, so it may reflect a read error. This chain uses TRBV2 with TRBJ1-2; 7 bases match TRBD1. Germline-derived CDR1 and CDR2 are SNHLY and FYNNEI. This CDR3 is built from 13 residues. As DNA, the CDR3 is TGTGCCAGCACTGAACAGGGGCACTATGGCTACACCTTC. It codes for CASTEQGHYGYTF. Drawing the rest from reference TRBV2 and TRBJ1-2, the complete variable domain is EPEVTQTPSHQVTQMGQEVILRCVPISNHLYFYWYRQILGQKVEFLVSFYNNEISEKSEIFDDQFSVERPDGSNFTLKIRSTKLEDSAMYFCASTEQGHYGYTFGSGTRLTVV.

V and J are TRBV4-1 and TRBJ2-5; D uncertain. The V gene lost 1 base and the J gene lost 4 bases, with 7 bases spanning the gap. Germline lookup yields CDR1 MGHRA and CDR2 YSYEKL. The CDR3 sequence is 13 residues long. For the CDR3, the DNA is TGCGCCAGCAGCCAAGGCCCCCTAGAGACCCAGTACTTC. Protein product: CASSQGPLETQYF.

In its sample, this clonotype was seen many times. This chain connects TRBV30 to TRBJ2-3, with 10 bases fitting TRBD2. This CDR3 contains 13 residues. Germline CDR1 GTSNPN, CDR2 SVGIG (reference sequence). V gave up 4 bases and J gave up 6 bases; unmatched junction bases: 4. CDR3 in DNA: TGTGCCTGGACTAGCGGGGGCTTCGATACGCAGTATTTT. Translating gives CAWTSGGFDTQYF.

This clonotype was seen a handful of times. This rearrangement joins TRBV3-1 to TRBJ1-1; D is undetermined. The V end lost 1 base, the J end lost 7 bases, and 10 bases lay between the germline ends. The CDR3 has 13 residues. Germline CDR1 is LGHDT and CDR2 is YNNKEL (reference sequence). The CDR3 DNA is TGTGCCAGCAGCCAAGGGGGTATCGGTGAAGCTTTCTTT. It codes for CASSQGGIGEAFF.

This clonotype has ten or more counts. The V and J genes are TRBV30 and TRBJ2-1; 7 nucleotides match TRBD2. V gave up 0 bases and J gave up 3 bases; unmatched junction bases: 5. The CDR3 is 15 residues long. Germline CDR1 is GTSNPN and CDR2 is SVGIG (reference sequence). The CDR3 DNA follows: TGTGCCTGGAGTGTGGCGGGGGACTTCTACAATGAGCAGTTCTTC. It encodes CAWSVAGDFYNEQFF. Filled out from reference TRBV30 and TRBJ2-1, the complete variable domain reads SQTIHQWPATLVQPVGSPLSLECTVEGTSNPNLYWYRQAAGRGLQLLFYSVGIGQISSEVPQNLSASRPQDRQFILSSKKLLLSDSGFYLCAWSVAGDFYNEQFFGPGTRLTVL.

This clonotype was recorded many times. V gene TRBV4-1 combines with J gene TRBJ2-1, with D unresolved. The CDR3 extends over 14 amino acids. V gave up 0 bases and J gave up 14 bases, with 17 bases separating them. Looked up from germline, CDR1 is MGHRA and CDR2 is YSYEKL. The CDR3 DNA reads TGCGCCAGCAGCCAAGATAGGGTAAGGGAAAAGGAGTTCTTC. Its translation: CASSQDRVREKEFF.

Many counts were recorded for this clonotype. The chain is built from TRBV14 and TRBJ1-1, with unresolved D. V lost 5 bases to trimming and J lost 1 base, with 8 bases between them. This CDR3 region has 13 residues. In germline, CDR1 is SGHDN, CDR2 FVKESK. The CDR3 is CASSFNPNTEAFF. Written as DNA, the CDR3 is TGTGCCAGCAGCTTTAACCCGAACACTGAAGCTTTCTTT. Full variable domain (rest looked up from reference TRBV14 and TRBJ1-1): EAGVTQFPSHSVIEKGQTVTLRCDPISGHDNLYWYRRVMGKEIKFLLHFVKESKQDESGMPNNRFLAERTGGTYSTLKVQPAELEDSGVYFCASSFNPNTEAFFGQGTRLTVV.

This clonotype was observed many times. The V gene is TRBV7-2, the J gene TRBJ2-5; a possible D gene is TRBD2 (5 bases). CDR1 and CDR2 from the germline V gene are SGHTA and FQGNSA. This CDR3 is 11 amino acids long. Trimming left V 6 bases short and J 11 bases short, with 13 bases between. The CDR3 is CASSQRLMQYF. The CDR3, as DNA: TGTGCCAGCAGTCAACGACTAATGCAGTACTTC.

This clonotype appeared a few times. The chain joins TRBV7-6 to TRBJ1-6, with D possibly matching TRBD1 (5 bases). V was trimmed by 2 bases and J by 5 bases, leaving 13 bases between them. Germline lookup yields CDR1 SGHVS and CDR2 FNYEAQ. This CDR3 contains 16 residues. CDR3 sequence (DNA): TGTGCCAGCAGCTTACGGGGGTCGAGGGATAATTCACCCCTCCACTTT. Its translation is CASSLRGSRDNSPLHF.

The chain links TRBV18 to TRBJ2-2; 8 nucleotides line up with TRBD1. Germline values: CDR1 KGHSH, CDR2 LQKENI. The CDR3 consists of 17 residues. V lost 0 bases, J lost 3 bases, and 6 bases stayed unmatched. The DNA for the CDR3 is TGTGCCAGCTCACCACCCGGACAGGGAGTGGACACCGGGGAGCTGTTTTTT. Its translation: CASSPPGQGVDTGELFF.

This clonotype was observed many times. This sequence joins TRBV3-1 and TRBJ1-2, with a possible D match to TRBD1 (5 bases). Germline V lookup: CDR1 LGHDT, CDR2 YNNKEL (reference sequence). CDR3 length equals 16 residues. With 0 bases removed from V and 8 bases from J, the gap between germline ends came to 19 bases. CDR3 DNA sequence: TGTGCCAGCAGCCAAGAAGGGCTGACCGGAAGGGACGGCTACACCTTC. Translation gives CASSQEGLTGRDGYTF.

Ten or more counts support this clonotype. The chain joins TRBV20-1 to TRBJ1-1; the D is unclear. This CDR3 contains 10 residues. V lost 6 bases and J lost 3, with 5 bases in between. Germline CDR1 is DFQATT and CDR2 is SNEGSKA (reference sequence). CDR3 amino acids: CSALYTEAFF. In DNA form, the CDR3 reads TGCAGTGCCCTATACACTGAAGCTTTCTTT.

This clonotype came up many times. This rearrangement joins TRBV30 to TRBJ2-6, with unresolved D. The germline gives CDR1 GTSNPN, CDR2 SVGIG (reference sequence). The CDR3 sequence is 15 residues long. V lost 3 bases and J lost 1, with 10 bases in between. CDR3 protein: CAWSEHPSGANVLTF. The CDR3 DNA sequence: TGTGCCTGGAGCGAACACCCTTCTGGGGCCAACGTCCTGACTTTC.

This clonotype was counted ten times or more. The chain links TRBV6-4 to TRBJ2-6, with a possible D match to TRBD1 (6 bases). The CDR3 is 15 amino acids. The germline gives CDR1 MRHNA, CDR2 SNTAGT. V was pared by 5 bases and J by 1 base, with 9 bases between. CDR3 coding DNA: TGTGCCAGCAGTCCCGGGACATCTGGGGCCAACGTCCTGACTTTC. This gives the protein CASSPGTSGANVLTF.

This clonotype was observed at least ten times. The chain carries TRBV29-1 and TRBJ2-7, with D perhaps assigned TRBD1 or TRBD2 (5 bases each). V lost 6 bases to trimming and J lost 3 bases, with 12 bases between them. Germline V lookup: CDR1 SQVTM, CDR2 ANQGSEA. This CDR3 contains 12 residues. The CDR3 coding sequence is TGCAGCGTCGAGGGGTCCTACTACGAGCAGTACTTC. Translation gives CSVEGSYYEQYF.

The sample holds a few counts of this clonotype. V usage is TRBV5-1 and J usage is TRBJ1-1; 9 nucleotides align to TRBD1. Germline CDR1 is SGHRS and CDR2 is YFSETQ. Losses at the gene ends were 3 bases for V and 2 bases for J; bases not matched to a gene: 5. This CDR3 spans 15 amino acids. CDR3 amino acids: CASSSGQGINTEAFF. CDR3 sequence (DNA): TGCGCCAGCAGCTCGGGACAGGGAATAAACACTGAAGCTTTCTTT.

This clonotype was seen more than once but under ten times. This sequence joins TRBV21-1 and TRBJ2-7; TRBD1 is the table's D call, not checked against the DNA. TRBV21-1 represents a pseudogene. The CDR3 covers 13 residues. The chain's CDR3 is CASSRGQDYEQYF. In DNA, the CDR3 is TGTGCCAGCAGCAGGGGACAGGATTACGAGCAGTACTTC.

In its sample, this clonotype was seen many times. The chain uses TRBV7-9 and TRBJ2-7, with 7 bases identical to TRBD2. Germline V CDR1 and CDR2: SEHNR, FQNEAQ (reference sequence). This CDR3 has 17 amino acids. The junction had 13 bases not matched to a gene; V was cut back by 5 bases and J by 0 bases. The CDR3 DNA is TGTGCCAGCAGCCGCTCGGGGCTAGCGGTAACCTCCTACGAGCAGTACTTC. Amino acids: CASSRSGLAVTSYEQYF. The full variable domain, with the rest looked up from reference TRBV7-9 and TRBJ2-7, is DTGVSQNPRHKITKRGQNVTFRCDPISEHNRLYWYRQTLGQGPEFLTYFQNEAQLEKSRLLSDRFSAERPKGSFSTLEIQRTEQGDSAMYLCASSRSGLAVTSYEQYFGPGTRLTVT.

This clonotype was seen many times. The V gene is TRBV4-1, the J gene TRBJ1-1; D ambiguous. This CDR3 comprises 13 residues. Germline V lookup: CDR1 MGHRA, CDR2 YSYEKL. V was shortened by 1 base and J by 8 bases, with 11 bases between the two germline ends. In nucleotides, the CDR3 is TGCGCCAGCAGCCAAGTAGCCGGGAACGAAGCTTTCTTT. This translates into CASSQVAGNEAFF.

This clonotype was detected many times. In nucleotides, the CDR3 is TGTGCCAGCAGGGTTCGACGGCTTTGGGAGCAGTACTTC. Its protein is CASRVRRLWEQYF. The chain combines TRBV6-1 with TRBJ2-7; D gene ambiguous. The germline gives CDR1 MNHNS, CDR2 SASEGT. The V end lost 6 bases, the J end lost 7 bases, and 16 bases lay between the germline ends. This CDR3 contains 13 residues.